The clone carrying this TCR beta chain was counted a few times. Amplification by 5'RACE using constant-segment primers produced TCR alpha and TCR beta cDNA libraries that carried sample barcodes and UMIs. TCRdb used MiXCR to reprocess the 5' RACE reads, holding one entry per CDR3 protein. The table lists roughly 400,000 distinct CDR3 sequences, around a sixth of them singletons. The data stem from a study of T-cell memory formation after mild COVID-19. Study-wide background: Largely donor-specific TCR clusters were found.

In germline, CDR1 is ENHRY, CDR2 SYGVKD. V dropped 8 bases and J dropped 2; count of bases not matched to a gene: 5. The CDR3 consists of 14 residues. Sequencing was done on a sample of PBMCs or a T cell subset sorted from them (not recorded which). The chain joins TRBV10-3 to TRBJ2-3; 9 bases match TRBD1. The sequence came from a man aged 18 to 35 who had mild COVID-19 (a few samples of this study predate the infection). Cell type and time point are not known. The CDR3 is CAIGTGRDTDTQYF. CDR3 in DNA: TGTGCCATCGGGACAGGGAGGGACACAGATACGCAGTATTTT.